The clone carrying this TCR beta chain was counted at least ten times. In germline, CDR1 is LNHDA, CDR2 SQIVND (reference sequence). V dropped 7 bases and J dropped 6; count of bases not matched to a gene: 8. The CDR3 totals 14 residues. Each cDNA molecule carried a unique molecular identifier. TCRdb recomputed calls from the 5' RACE reads with MiXCR, one row per CDR3 protein. The profile covers about 26,000 distinct CDR3 sequences, with 4.4% appearing a single time and about an eighth taken by the ten largest. This record belongs to a study of early T cells in non-severe SARS-CoV-2 infection. Study details: Bulk RNA taken from unsorted whole blood was sequenced, leaving chains unpaired.

The sequencing input was whole blood. The chain uses TRBV19 and TRBJ2-1; 8 positions agree with TRBD1. This TCR was sampled from an adult who was a healthcare worker with PCR-confirmed SARS-CoV-2 infection or an uninfected control (not recorded which). For the CDR3, the DNA is TGTGCCAGTACCCAGGGGGCGATTGGCAATGAGCAGTTCTTC. Its translation is CASTQGAIGNEQFF. The variable domain in full, with the rest retrieved from reference TRBV19 and TRBJ2-1, is DGGITQSPKYLFRKEGQNVTLSCEQNLNHDAMYWYRQDPGQGLRLIYYSQIVNDFQKGDIAEGYSVSREKKESFPLTVTSAQKNPTAFYLCASTQGAIGNEQFFGPGTRLTVL.